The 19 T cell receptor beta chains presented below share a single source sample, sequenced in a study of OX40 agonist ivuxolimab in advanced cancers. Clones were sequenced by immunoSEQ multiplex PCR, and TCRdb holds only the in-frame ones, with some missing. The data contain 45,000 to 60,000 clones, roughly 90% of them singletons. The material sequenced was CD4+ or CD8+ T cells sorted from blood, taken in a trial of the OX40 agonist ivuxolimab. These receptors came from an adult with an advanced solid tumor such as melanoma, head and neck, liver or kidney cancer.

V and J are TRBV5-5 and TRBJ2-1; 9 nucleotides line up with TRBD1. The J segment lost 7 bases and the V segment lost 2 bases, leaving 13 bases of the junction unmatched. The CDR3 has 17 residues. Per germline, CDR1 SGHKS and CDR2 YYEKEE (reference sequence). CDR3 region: CASSLPAGTGIRNEQFF. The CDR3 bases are TGTGCCAGCAGCTTACCTGCCGGGACAGGGATCAGGAATGAGCAGTTCTTC.

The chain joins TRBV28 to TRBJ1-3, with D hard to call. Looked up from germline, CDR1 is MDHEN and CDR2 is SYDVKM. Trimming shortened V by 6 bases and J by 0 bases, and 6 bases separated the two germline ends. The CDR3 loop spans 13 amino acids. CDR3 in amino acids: CASSAGSGNTIYF. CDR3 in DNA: TGTGCCAGCAGCGCAGGCTCTGGAAACACCATATATTTT.

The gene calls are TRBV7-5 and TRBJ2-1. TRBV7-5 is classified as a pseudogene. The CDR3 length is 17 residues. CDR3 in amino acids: CVRSLEGESSSYNEQFF. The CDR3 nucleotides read TGTGTCAGAAGCTTAGAAGGTGAGAGTAGCTCCTACAATGAGCAGTTCTTC.

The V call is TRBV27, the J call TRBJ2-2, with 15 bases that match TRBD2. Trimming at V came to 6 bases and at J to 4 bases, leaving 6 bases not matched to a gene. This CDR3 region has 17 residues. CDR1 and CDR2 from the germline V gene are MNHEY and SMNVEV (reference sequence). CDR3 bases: TGTGCCAGCAGCTCCCGGACTAGCGGGAGGGCCACCGGGGAGCTGTTTTTT. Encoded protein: CASSSRTSGRATGELFF.

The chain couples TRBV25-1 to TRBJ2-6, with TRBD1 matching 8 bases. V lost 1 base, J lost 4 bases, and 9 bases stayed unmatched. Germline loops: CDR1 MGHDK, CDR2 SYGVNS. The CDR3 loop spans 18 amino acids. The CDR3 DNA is TGTGCCAGCAGTGAATTCTATACAGGGGGGTTAGGGGCCAACGTCCTGACTTTC. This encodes CASSEFYTGGLGANVLTF.

CDR3 bases: TGTGCCAGCAGTACCCAGGACAGGGAGGCGTACGAGCAGTACTTC. Protein: CASSTQDREAYEQYF. The V call is TRBV28, the J call TRBJ2-7; 8 bases are a match to TRBD1. Trimming took 5 bases from V and 4 from J; bases not matched to a gene: 10. CDR1 is MDHEN and CDR2 is SYDVKM in the germline V gene. This CDR3 is built from 15 residues.

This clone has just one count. CDR3 sequence (DNA): TGTGCCAGCAGCTTAGACAGCACTGAAGCTTTCTTT. Its translation: CASSLDSTEAFF. The chain uses TRBV7-8 and TRBJ1-1, with unresolved D. V shed 1 base and J shed 4 bases, with 4 bases lying between them. Germline V gene sequence: CDR1 SGHVS, CDR2 FQNEAQ. The CDR3 covers 12 residues.

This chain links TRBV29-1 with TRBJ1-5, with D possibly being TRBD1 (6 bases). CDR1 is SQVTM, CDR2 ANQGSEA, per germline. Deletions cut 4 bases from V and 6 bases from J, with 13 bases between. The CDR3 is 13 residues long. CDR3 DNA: TGCAGCGTTGGGACAGAAGTCGGTCAGCCCCAGCATTTT. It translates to CSVGTEVGQPQHF.

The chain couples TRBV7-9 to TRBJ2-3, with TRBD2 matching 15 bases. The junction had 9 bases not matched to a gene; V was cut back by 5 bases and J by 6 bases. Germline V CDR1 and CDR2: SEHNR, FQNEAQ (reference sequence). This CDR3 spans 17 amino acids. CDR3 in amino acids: CASSRPPGLAGGDTQYF. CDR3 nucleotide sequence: TGTGCCAGCAGCCGACCACCGGGACTAGCGGGGGGTGATACGCAGTATTTT.

The CDR3 DNA reads TGCGCCAGCAGCCAAGATGGGCGGGAGCTGTTTTTT. This encodes CASSQDGRELFF. V is TRBV4-1 and J is TRBJ2-2, with D hard to call. V was cut by 0 bases and J by 9 bases, with 5 bases left in between. CDR1 and CDR2 from the germline V gene are MGHRA and YSYEKL. This CDR3 is built from 12 residues.

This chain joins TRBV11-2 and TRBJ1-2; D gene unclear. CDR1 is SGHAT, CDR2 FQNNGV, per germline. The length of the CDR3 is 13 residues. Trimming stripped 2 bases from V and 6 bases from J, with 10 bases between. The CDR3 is CASSLRVGDGYTF. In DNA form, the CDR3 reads TGTGCCAGCAGCTTACGGGTTGGGGATGGCTACACCTTC. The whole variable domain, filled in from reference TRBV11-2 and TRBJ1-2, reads EAGVAQSPRYKIIEKRQSVAFWCNPISGHATLYWYQQILGQGPKLLIQFQNNGVVDDSQLPKDRFSAERLKGVDSTLKIQPAKLEDSAVYLCASSLRVGDGYTFGSGTRLTVV.

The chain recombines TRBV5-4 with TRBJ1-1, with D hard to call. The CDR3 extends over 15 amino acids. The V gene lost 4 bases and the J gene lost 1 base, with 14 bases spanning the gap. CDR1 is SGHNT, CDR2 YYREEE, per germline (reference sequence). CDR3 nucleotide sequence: TGTGCCAGCAGCGAGAAATGGAGAGAGAACACTGAAGCTTTCTTT. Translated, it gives CASSEKWRENTEAFF. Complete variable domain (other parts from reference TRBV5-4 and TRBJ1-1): ETGVTQSPTHLIKTRGQQVTLRCSSQSGHNTVSWYQQALGQGPQFIFQYYREEENGRGNFPPRFSGLQFPNYSSELNVNALELDDSALYLCASSEKWRENTEAFFGQGTRLTVV.

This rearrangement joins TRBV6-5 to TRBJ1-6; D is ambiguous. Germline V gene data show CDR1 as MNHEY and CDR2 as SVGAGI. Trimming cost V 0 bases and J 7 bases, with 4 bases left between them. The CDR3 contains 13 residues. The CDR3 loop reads CASSYSPNSPLHF. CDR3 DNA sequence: TGTGCCAGCAGTTACTCCCCAAATTCACCCCTCCACTTT.

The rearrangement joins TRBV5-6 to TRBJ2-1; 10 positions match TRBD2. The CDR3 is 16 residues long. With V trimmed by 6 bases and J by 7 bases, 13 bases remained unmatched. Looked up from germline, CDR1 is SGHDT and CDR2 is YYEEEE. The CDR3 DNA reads TGTGCCAGCAACCCAGCGGGGGGGGTACGTTGGAATGAGCAGTTCTTC. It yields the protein CASNPAGGVRWNEQFF. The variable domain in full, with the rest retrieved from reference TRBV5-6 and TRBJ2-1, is DAGVTQSPTHLIKTRGQQVTLRCSPKSGHDTVSWYQQALGQGPQFIFQYYEEEERQRGNFPDRFSGHQFPNYSSELNVNALLLGDSALYLCASNPAGGVRWNEQFFGPGTRLTVL.

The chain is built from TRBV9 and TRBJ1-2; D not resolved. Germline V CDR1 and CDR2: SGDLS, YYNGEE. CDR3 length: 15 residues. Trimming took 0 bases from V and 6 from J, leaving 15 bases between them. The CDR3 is CASSVGPYSGDGYTF. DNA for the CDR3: TGTGCCAGCAGCGTAGGACCGTACTCGGGAGATGGCTACACCTTC.

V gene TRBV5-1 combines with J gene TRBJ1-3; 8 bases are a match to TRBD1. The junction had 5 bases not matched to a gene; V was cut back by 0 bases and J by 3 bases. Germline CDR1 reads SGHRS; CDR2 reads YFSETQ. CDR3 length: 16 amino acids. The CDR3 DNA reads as TGCGCCAGCAGCTTGGGACAGGGGAATTTTGGAAACACCATATATTTT. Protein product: CASSLGQGNFGNTIYF.

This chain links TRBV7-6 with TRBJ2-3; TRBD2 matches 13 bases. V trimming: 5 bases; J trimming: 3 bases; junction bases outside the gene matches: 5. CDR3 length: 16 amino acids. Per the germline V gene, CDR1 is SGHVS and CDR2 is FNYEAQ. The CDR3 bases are TGTGCCAGCAGCCCCGGGACTAGCGGGGTTACAGATACGCAGTATTTT. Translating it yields CASSPGTSGVTDTQYF. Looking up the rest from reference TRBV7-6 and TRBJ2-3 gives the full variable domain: GAGVSQSPRYKVTKRGQDVALRCDPISGHVSLYWYRQALGQGPEFLTYFNYEAQQDKSGLPNDRFSAERPEGSISTLTIQRTEQRDSAMYRCASSPGTSGVTDTQYFGPGTRLTVL.

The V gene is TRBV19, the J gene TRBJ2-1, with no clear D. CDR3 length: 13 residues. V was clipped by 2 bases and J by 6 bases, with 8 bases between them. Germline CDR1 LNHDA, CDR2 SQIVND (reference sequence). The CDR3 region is CASSITRINEQFF. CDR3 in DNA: TGTGCCAGTAGTATAACCAGGATCAATGAGCAGTTCTTC. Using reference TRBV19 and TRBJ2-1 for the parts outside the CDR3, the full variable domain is DGGITQSPKYLFRKEGQNVTLSCEQNLNHDAMYWYRQDPGQGLRLIYYSQIVNDFQKGDIAEGYSVSREKKESFPLTVTSAQKNPTAFYLCASSITRINEQFFGPGTRLTVL.

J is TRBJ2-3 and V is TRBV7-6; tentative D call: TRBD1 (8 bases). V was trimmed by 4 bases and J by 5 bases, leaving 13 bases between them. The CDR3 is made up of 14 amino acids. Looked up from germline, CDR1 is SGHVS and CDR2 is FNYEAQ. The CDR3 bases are TGTGCCAGCAGCTCGACAGGGGAGGGAGATACGCAGTATTTT. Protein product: CASSSTGEGDTQYF.